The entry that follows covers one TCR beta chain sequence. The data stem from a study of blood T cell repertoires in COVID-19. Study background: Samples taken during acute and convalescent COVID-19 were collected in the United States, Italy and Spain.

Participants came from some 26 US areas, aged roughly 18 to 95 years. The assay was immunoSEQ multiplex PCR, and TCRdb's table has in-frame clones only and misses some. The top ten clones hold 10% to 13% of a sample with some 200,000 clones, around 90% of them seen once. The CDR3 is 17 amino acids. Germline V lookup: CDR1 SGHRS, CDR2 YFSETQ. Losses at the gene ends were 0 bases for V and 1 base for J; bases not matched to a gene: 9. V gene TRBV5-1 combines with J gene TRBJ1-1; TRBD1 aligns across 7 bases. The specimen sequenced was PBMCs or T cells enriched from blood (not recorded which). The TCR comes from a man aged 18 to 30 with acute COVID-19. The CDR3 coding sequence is TGCGCCAGCAGCTTGGGGAACAGGGGTATAACGAACACTGAAGCTTTCTTT. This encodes CASSLGNRGITNTEAFF. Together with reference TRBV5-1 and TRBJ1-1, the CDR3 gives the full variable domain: KAGVTQTPRYLIKTRGQQVTLSCSPISGHRSVSWYQQTPGQGLQFLFEYFSETQRNKGNFPGRFSGRQFSNSRSEMNVSTLELGDSALYLCASSLGNRGITNTEAFFGQGTRLTVV.